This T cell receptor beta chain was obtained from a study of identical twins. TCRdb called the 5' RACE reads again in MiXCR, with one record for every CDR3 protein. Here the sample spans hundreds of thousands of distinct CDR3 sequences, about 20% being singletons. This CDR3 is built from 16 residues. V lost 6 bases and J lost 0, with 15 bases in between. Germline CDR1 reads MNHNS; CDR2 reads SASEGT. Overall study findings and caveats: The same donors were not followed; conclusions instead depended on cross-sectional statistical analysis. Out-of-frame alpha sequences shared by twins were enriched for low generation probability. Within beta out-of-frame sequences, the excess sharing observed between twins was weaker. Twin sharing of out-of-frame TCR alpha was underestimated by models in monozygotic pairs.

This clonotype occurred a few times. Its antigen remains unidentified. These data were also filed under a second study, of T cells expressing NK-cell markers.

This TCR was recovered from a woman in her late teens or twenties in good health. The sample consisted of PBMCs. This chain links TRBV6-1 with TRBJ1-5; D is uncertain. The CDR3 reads CASRAQGLLSNQPQHF. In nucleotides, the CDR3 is TGTGCCAGCAGGGCCCAAGGCCTCCTTAGCAATCAGCCCCAGCATTTT.